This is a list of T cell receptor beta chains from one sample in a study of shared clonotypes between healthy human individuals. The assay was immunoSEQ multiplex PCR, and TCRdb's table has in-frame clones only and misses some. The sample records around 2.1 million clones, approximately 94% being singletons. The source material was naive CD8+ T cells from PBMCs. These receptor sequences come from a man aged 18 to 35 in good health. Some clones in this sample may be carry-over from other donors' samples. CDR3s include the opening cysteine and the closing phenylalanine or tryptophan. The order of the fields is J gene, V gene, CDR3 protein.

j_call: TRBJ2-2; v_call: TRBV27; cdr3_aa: CASSWAAGANTGELFF
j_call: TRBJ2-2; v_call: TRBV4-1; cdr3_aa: CASSQERNTGELFF
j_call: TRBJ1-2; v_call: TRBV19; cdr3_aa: CASSIRLEANYGYTF
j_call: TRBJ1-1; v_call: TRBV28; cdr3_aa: CASSLRRGDTEAFF
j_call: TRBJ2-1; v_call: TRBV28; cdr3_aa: CASRSILVRSYNEQFF
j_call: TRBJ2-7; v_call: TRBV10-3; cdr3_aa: CAISESGGREQYF
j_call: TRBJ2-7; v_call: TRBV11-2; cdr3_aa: CASSRWEGGTYEQYF
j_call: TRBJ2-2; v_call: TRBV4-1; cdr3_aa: CASSPRGDWGELFF
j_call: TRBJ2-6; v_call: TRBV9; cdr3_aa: CASSRIGAGANVLTF
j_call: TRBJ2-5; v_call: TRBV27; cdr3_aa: CASSLGSSGKAAQYF
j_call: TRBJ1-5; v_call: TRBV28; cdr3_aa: CASSSGFSQPQHF
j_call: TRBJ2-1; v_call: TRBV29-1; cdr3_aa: CSALAGGGYEQFF
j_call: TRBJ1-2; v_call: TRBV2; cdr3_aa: CASSDDRDRGDYGYTF
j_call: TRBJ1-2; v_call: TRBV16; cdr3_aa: CASSQSGQGTYGYTF
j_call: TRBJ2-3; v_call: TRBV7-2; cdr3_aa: CASGSFWGGDTQYF
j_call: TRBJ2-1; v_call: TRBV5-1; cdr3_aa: CASSLGRTSIYNEQFF
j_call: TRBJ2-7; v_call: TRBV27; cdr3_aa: CASSNVLAGGSYEQYF
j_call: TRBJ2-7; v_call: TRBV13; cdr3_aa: CASNTWAGDNEQYF
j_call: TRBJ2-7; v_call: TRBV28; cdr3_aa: CASSTPREANYEQYF
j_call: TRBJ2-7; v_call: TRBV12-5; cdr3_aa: CASGLVSPMVGLSSSYEQYF
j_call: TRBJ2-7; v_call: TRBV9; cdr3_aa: CASSSGATGGYEQYF
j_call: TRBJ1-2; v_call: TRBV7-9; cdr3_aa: CASSLGGADRFYGYTF
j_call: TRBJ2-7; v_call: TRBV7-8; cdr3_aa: CASSLERGRAYEQYF
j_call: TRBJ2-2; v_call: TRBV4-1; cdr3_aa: CASSPPGGELFF
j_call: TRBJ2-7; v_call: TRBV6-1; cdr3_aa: CASSEGPDYEQYF
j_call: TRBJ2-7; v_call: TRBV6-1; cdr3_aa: CASSAIAGISSYEQYF
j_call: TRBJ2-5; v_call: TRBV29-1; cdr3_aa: CSVEEFSGQGGPWETQYF
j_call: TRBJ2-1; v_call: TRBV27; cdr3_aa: CASRDRLSGGNEQFF
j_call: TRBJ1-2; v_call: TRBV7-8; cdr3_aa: CASYDDRESNYGYTF
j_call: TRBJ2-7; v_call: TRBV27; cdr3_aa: CASSLGTRYEQYF
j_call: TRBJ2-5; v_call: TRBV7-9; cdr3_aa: CASSSRVGEETQYF
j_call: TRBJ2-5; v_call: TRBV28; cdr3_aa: CASSLRIGGETQYF
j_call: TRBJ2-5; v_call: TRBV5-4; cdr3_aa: CASSFLSREETQYF
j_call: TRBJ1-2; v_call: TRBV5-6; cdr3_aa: CASSLVRRKLANYGYTF
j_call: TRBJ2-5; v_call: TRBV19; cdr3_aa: CASSERAVQETQYF
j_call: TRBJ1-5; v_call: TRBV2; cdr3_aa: CASRRGFSNQPQHF
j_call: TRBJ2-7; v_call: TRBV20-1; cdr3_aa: CSASYGGEQYF
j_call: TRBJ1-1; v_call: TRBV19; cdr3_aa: CATRESRGNSPNTEAFF
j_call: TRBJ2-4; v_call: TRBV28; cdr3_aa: CASRGTYRDLFNIQYF
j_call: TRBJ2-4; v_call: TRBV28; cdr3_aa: CASIKGAGGNIQYF
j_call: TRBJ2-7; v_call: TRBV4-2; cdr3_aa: CASSQEYRGAGYEQYF
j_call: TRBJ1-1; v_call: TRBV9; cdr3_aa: CASSVSPSREVTEAFF
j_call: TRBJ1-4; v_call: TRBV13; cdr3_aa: CASSLVQGAEKLFF
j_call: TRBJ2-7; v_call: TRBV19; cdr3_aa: CASSIRGRGGDEQYF
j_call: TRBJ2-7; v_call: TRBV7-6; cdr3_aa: CASSVPAAGASYEQYF
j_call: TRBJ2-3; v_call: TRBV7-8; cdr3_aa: CASSLVGEGLADTQYF
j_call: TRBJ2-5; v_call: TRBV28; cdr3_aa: CASSLKPGRRETQYF
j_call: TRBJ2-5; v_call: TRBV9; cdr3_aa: CASSVEGPHRSQETQYF
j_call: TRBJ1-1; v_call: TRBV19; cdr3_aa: CASGPDRAEAFF
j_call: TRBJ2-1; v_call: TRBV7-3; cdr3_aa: CASSYLAGVRDEQFF
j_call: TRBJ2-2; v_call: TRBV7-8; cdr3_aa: CASSSRDTLAGELFF
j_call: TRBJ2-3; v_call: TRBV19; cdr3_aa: CASSSLRVMTDTQYF
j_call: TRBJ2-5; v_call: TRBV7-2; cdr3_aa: CASSQGRPEETQYF